These T cell receptor beta chains were read from a single sample in a study of identical twins. TCRdb re-derived calls from the 5' RACE reads in MiXCR, one entry per CDR3 protein. The sample has under 250,000 distinct CDR3 sequences; approximately 8.3% are singletons. This same sample was also part of a study on yellow fever vaccine responses in identical twins.

Sequences were obtained from memory (CD45RO+) T cells sorted from blood. The receptors come from a woman aged 18-29 years in good health. Both conserved end residues are part of each CDR3. Fields, in order: CDR3 length, J gene, V gene, D gene, clone size, CDR3 protein, CDR3 DNA. The D gene is left open where the match is weak. The listing skips clone size in some rows; elsewhere it reads once, few, many or a size class.

len: 14; j_gene: TRBJ2-7; v_gene: TRBV3-1; d_gene: TRBD2; abundance: many; CDR3aa: CASSQGGSHYEQYF; CDR3nt: TGTGCCAGCAGCCAGGGCGGGAGTCACTACGAGCAGTACTTC
len: 14; j_gene: TRBJ1-6; v_gene: TRBV12-3/TRBV12-4; d_gene: NA; abundance: many; CDR3aa: CASTSSRGGLPLHF; CDR3nt: TGTGCCAGCACCTCATCCCGAGGAGGCCTACCCCTCCACTTT
len: 16; j_gene: TRBJ2-7; v_gene: TRBV11-2; d_gene: TRBD2; abundance: many; CDR3aa: CASRRKTSGSSDEQYF; CDR3nt: TGTGCCAGCAGACGAAAGACTAGCGGGAGTTCAGACGAGCAGTACTTC
len: 15; j_gene: TRBJ2-2; v_gene: TRBV27; d_gene: TRBD1; abundance: few; CDR3aa: CASSSQGVHTGELFF; CDR3nt: TGTGCCAGCAGTTCACAGGGGGTTCACACCGGGGAGCTGTTTTTT
len: 14; j_gene: TRBJ2-5; v_gene: TRBV20-1; d_gene: NA; abundance: few; CDR3aa: CSARRLVSEETQYF; CDR3nt: TGCAGTGCTCGTCGTTTGGTATCTGAAGAGACCCAGTACTTC
len: 14; j_gene: TRBJ1-4; v_gene: TRBV6-1; d_gene: NA; abundance: many; CDR3aa: CASSRGARGEKLFF; CDR3nt: TGTGCCAGCAGTCGAGGGGCTCGGGGTGAAAAACTGTTTTTT
len: 14; j_gene: TRBJ2-7; v_gene: TRBV28; d_gene: NA; abundance: few; CDR3aa: CASSFLSEDYEQYF; CDR3nt: TGTGCCAGCAGTTTTCTGTCAGAGGATTACGAGCAGTACTTC
len: 13; j_gene: TRBJ2-5; v_gene: TRBV29-1; d_gene: NA; abundance: NA; CDR3aa: CSVDLGFQETQYF; CDR3nt: TGCAGCGTTGACCTAGGGTTCCAAGAGACCCAGTACTTC
len: 15; j_gene: TRBJ1-5; v_gene: TRBV2; d_gene: NA; abundance: many; CDR3aa: CASSAEETSNQPQHF; CDR3nt: TGTGCCAGCAGTGCTGAGGAGACAAGCAATCAGCCCCAGCATTTT
len: 14; j_gene: TRBJ2-7; v_gene: TRBV12-3/TRBV12-4; d_gene: TRBD1; abundance: NA; CDR3aa: CASSMRDRDYEQYF; CDR3nt: TGTGCCAGCAGCATGAGAGACAGGGACTACGAGCAGTACTTC
len: 17; j_gene: TRBJ2-3; v_gene: TRBV27; d_gene: NA; abundance: NA; CDR3aa: CASSILRGLHSTDTQYF; CDR3nt: TGTGCCAGCAGTATCCTCCGTGGACTTCATAGCACAGATACGCAGTATTTT
len: 16; j_gene: TRBJ2-2; v_gene: TRBV4-2; d_gene: TRBD1; abundance: few; CDR3aa: CASSQLGQESTGELFF; CDR3nt: TGTGCCAGCAGCCAATTGGGACAGGAGTCCACCGGGGAGCTGTTTTTT
len: 14; j_gene: TRBJ2-2; v_gene: TRBV29-1; d_gene: NA; abundance: many; CDR3aa: CSVEKNTLPGELFF; CDR3nt: TGCAGCGTTGAAAAAAACACCCTTCCGGGGGAGCTGTTTTTT
len: 14; j_gene: TRBJ2-3; v_gene: TRBV5-1; d_gene: NA; abundance: many; CDR3aa: CASSSYGGSDTQYF; CDR3nt: TGCGCCAGCTCCTCCTACGGGGGATCAGATACGCAGTATTTT
len: 15; j_gene: TRBJ2-7; v_gene: TRBV28; d_gene: NA; abundance: many; CDR3aa: CASSSHNQAGYEQYF; CDR3nt: TGTGCCAGCAGTTCCCACAACCAAGCAGGCTACGAGCAGTACTTC
len: 15; j_gene: TRBJ2-2; v_gene: TRBV28; d_gene: NA; abundance: few; CDR3aa: CASSFGQEVTGELFF; CDR3nt: TGTGCCAGCAGTTTCGGGCAGGAGGTCACCGGGGAGCTGTTTTTT
len: 13; j_gene: TRBJ1-1; v_gene: TRBV12-3/TRBV12-4; d_gene: NA; abundance: many; CDR3aa: CASRTSGGTEAFF; CDR3nt: TGTGCCAGCAGAACCTCGGGGGGCACTGAAGCTTTCTTT
len: 15; j_gene: TRBJ2-7; v_gene: TRBV4-3; d_gene: TRBD2; abundance: many; CDR3aa: CASSQGLAGPWEQYF; CDR3nt: TGCGCCAGCAGCCAGGGACTAGCGGGACCGTGGGAGCAGTACTTC
len: 15; j_gene: TRBJ2-3; v_gene: TRBV5-6; d_gene: NA; abundance: few; CDR3aa: CASSFVKLSTDTQYF; CDR3nt: TGTGCCAGCAGCTTTGTTAAGTTAAGCACAGATACGCAGTATTTT
len: 16; j_gene: TRBJ2-1; v_gene: TRBV5-6; d_gene: NA; abundance: few; CDR3aa: CASSSLRNFTYNEQFF; CDR3nt: TGTGCCAGCAGCTCACTTCGGAATTTCACCTACAATGAGCAGTTCTTC
len: 16; j_gene: TRBJ1-4; v_gene: TRBV4-3; d_gene: TRBD1; abundance: many; CDR3aa: CASSPNPGRGNEKLFF; CDR3nt: TGCGCCAGCAGCCCCAATCCGGGCAGGGGGAATGAAAAACTGTTTTTT
len: 13; j_gene: TRBJ2-3; v_gene: TRBV27; d_gene: NA; abundance: many; CDR3aa: CASSRQTTDTQYF; CDR3nt: TGTGCCAGCTCACGGCAAACCACAGATACGCAGTATTTT
len: 12; j_gene: TRBJ2-1; v_gene: TRBV4-3; d_gene: NA; abundance: NA; CDR3aa: CASSQDFYEQFF; CDR3nt: TGCGCCAGCAGCCAGGATTTTTATGAGCAGTTCTTC
len: 15; j_gene: TRBJ2-7; v_gene: TRBV2; d_gene: TRBD1; abundance: few; CDR3aa: CASSRRQGNEYEQYF; CDR3nt: TGTGCCAGCAGTCGCCGACAGGGAAACGAGTACGAGCAGTACTTC
len: 15; j_gene: TRBJ2-5; v_gene: TRBV7-7; d_gene: NA; abundance: NA; CDR3aa: CASSLGSGEGETQYF; CDR3nt: TGTGCTAGCAGCTTGGGCTCCGGGGAAGGGGAGACCCAGTACTTC
len: 15; j_gene: TRBJ1-6; v_gene: TRBV5-1; d_gene: NA; abundance: many; CDR3aa: CASSLAATKNSPLHF; CDR3nt: TGCGCCAGCAGCTTGGCCGCGACAAAGAATTCACCCCTCCACTTT
len: 15; j_gene: TRBJ2-3; v_gene: TRBV12-5; d_gene: TRBD1; abundance: NA; CDR3aa: CASGLGTGDADTQYF; CDR3nt: TGTGCTAGTGGTTTAGGGACAGGGGATGCAGATACGCAGTATTTT
len: 15; j_gene: TRBJ1-2; v_gene: TRBV12-3/TRBV12-4; d_gene: TRBD1; abundance: many; CDR3aa: CASTQTWTGGYGYTF; CDR3nt: TGTGCCAGCACTCAGACGTGGACAGGGGGCTATGGCTACACCTTC
len: 15; j_gene: TRBJ1-1; v_gene: TRBV7-2; d_gene: NA; abundance: many; CDR3aa: CASSFRGKLNTEAFF; CDR3nt: TGTGCCAGCAGCTTCCGGGGCAAGTTAAACACTGAAGCTTTCTTT
len: 14; j_gene: TRBJ2-7; v_gene: TRBV9; d_gene: TRBD2; abundance: few; CDR3aa: CASSVGGLQYEQYF; CDR3nt: TGTGCCAGCAGCGTAGGGGGACTACAATACGAGCAGTACTTC
len: 15; j_gene: TRBJ1-5; v_gene: TRBV20-1; d_gene: NA; abundance: NA; CDR3aa: CSAPARGSGNQPQHF; CDR3nt: TGCAGTGCGCCAGCCAGGGGCAGCGGCAATCAGCCCCAGCATTTT
len: 14; j_gene: TRBJ2-7; v_gene: TRBV15; d_gene: NA; abundance: many; CDR3aa: CATSRDRVPSEQYF; CDR3nt: TGTGCCACCAGCAGAGACAGGGTCCCCTCGGAGCAGTACTTC
len: 11; j_gene: TRBJ2-5; v_gene: TRBV29-1; d_gene: NA; abundance: many; CDR3aa: CSVEQAGTQYF; CDR3nt: TGCAGCGTTGAACAAGCTGGGACCCAGTACTTC
len: 12; j_gene: TRBJ2-7; v_gene: TRBV6-5; d_gene: NA; abundance: many; CDR3aa: CASRGYRDEQYF; CDR3nt: TGTGCCAGCAGAGGCTACAGGGACGAGCAGTACTTC
len: 12; j_gene: TRBJ2-2; v_gene: TRBV19; d_gene: NA; abundance: NA; CDR3aa: CASSIWYGELFF; CDR3nt: TGTGCCAGTAGTATTTGGTACGGGGAGCTGTTTTTT
len: 15; j_gene: TRBJ2-7; v_gene: TRBV19; d_gene: NA; abundance: NA; CDR3aa: CASSGREVRPDEQYF; CDR3nt: TGTGCCAGTAGTGGCAGGGAAGTGCGTCCAGACGAGCAGTACTTC
len: 17; j_gene: TRBJ2-7; v_gene: TRBV5-1; d_gene: TRBD2; abundance: many; CDR3aa: CASSLERGPSGSYEQYF; CDR3nt: TGCGCCAGCAGCTTGGAGCGGGGTCCTAGCGGGAGCTACGAGCAGTACTTC
len: 14; j_gene: TRBJ2-4; v_gene: TRBV27; d_gene: NA; abundance: NA; CDR3aa: CASRKQGPKNIQYF; CDR3nt: TGTGCCAGCAGAAAACAGGGCCCCAAAAACATTCAGTACTTC
len: 16; j_gene: TRBJ2-1; v_gene: TRBV5-1; d_gene: TRBD2; abundance: many; CDR3aa: CASSTTTSGRRNEQFF; CDR3nt: TGCGCCAGCAGCACGACCACTAGCGGGAGACGTAATGAGCAGTTCTTC
len: 16; j_gene: TRBJ1-1; v_gene: TRBV7-2; d_gene: TRBD1; abundance: few; CDR3aa: CASSSRPQGVNTEAFF; CDR3nt: TGTGCCAGCAGCTCCCGCCCACAGGGGGTGAACACTGAAGCTTTCTTT
len: 11; j_gene: TRBJ2-3; v_gene: TRBV3-1; d_gene: NA; abundance: few; CDR3aa: CASSPDSRQYF; CDR3nt: TGTGCCAGCAGCCCGGACAGTCGGCAGTATTTT
len: 15; j_gene: TRBJ2-7; v_gene: TRBV3-1; d_gene: TRBD1; abundance: many; CDR3aa: CASSQEQGKNYEQYF; CDR3nt: TGTGCCAGCAGCCAAGAACAGGGGAAGAACTACGAGCAGTACTTC
len: 14; j_gene: TRBJ2-2; v_gene: TRBV5-1; d_gene: TRBD2; abundance: few; CDR3aa: CASSDSGRPGELFF; CDR3nt: TGCGCCAGCAGCGATAGCGGGAGACCCGGGGAGCTGTTTTTT
len: 16; j_gene: TRBJ2-2; v_gene: TRBV5-1; d_gene: TRBD2; abundance: few; CDR3aa: CASSAGTSGLTGELFF; CDR3nt: TGCGCCAGCAGCGCAGGGACTAGCGGGCTTACCGGGGAGCTGTTTTTT
len: 13; j_gene: TRBJ2-1; v_gene: TRBV28; d_gene: NA; abundance: NA; CDR3aa: CASSLFRAGEQFF; CDR3nt: TGTGCCAGCAGTTTATTCAGGGCAGGTGAGCAGTTCTTC
len: 14; j_gene: TRBJ2-1; v_gene: TRBV11-3; d_gene: NA; abundance: NA; CDR3aa: CASSLVHNYNEQFF; CDR3nt: TGTGCCAGCAGCTTAGTCCACAATTACAATGAGCAGTTCTTC
len: 14; j_gene: TRBJ2-1; v_gene: TRBV28; d_gene: NA; abundance: few; CDR3aa: CASSLKIRYNEQFF; CDR3nt: TGTGCCAGCAGTTTAAAGATACGGTACAATGAGCAGTTCTTC
len: 14; j_gene: TRBJ2-5; v_gene: TRBV6-1; d_gene: TRBD2; abundance: few; CDR3aa: CASSPPGLEETQYF; CDR3nt: TGTGCCAGCAGTCCGCCGGGACTAGAAGAGACCCAGTACTTC
len: 15; j_gene: TRBJ2-7; v_gene: TRBV6-7; d_gene: NA; abundance: few; CDR3aa: CASTRPRTDTYEQYF; CDR3nt: TGTGCCAGCACCCGTCCCAGGACGGATACCTACGAGCAGTACTTC
len: 14; j_gene: TRBJ2-5; v_gene: TRBV7-9; d_gene: NA; abundance: few; CDR3aa: CASRRKGPQETQYF; CDR3nt: TGTGCCAGCAGGCGCAAGGGGCCCCAAGAGACCCAGTACTTC
len: 14; j_gene: TRBJ2-7; v_gene: TRBV3-1; d_gene: NA; abundance: few; CDR3aa: CASSPDSGLYEQYF; CDR3nt: TGTGCCAGCAGCCCGGACAGTGGGCTCTACGAGCAGTACTTC
len: 15; j_gene: TRBJ1-5; v_gene: TRBV5-1; d_gene: NA; abundance: many; CDR3aa: CASRTTWESNQPQHF; CDR3nt: TGCGCCAGCAGGACGACTTGGGAATCGAATCAGCCCCAGCATTTT
len: 14; j_gene: TRBJ2-7; v_gene: TRBV6-1; d_gene: TRBD2; abundance: many; CDR3aa: CASSQRGANYEQYF; CDR3nt: TGTGCCAGCAGTCAGCGGGGGGCGAATTACGAGCAGTACTTC
len: 13; j_gene: TRBJ2-1; v_gene: TRBV11-2; d_gene: NA; abundance: many; CDR3aa: CASSLGTAYEQFF; CDR3nt: TGTGCCAGCAGCTTAGGGACAGCCTATGAGCAGTTCTTC
len: 15; j_gene: TRBJ1-4; v_gene: TRBV5-6; d_gene: TRBD1; abundance: many; CDR3aa: CASRDRQGAYEKLFF; CDR3nt: TGTGCCAGCAGGGATCGACAGGGGGCCTATGAAAAACTGTTTTTT